This TCR beta chain was obtained from a study of regulatory dendritic cells for organ transplantation. General observations from the study: Naive CD4+ and CD8+ repertoires were highly diverse; memory CD8+ was most oligoclonal. Regulatory dendritic cells appeared to expand memory CD8+ clones less than mature ones.

Worth noting for this clone: The antigen is undetermined.

Sorted subsets were CFSE-labeled and cultured roughly five days with allogeneic dendritic cells. Germline CDR1 is KGHSH and CDR2 is LQKENI. The CDR3 has 14 residues. Trimming pared 5 bases from V and 3 bases from J, leaving 11 bases between. Profiled with immunoSEQ multiplex PCR; TCRdb holds only in-frame clones, not every one. The sample yields 12,000 or so clones, 60% to 80% seen once. The chain is built from TRBV18 and TRBJ1-5, with D possibly being TRBD1 (5 bases). Sequenced sample: naive CD4+ T cells from blood cultured with regulatory dendritic cells. The subset: CD45RA+ naive T cells. This TCR was recovered from a human donor in good health. The CDR3 region has the DNA TGTGCCAGCTCAGGCGGGACCGACAATCAGCCCCAGCATTTT. This encodes CASSGGTDNQPQHF.